The 10 T cell receptor beta chains reported below all come from one sample, sequenced in a study of T-cell reconstitution after alpha-beta-depleted transplantation in children (TCRdb year 2016). Library prep was done by PCR. The sequencing machine was an Illumina HiSeq 2500. TCR libraries were prepared with molecular barcoding, using unique molecular identifiers to normalize TCRbeta repertoire quantification. TCRdb took the public reads, trimmed them with fastp at Q25, ran MiXCR for clone calling and kept in-frame beta chains. Each CDR3 protein gets just one entry, which takes the most common genes and DNA from the rows behind it. The sample table contains 200,000 to 250,000 distinct CDR3 sequences; only one count was recorded for around 8% of them. In total, the top ten clones hold 5% to 7% of the sample. The treatment or condition label corresponds to: allogeneic hematopoietic cell transplantation with graft depleted of TCRalphabeta T cells and CD19 B cells.

Sequencing used PBMCs, mostly from graft donor cells, obtained 180 days after TCRalphabeta/CD19-depleted stem cell transplant. The receptors shown here come from a male patient younger than 18 who had a stem cell transplant for acute lymphoblastic leukemia, so the T cells may come from the graft donor.

This clonotype has at least ten counts. CDR3 DNA: TGCAGTGCCCGGAAGCGGGAGGTCCCCTCCTACAATGAGCAGTTCTTC. It translates to CSARKREVPSYNEQFF. V and J are TRBV20-1 and TRBJ2-1, with 9 positions matching TRBD2. This CDR3 comprises 16 residues. J lost 0 bases, V lost 6 bases, and 9 bases had no gene match. From germline, CDR1 is DFQATT and CDR2 SNEGSKA (reference sequence).

This clonotype has ten or more counts. The V gene is TRBV19, the J gene TRBJ1-5; weak D call: TRBD1 (5 bases). CDR1 is LNHDA, CDR2 SQIVND, per germline (reference sequence). Trimming took off 5 bases at V and 2 bases at J, with 13 bases between the two ends. The CDR3 loop spans 15 amino acids. The CDR3 is CASSQARGGNQPQHF. Written as DNA, the CDR3 is TGTGCCAGTAGTCAAGCGAGGGGAGGCAATCAGCCCCAGCATTTT. The whole variable domain, remainder taken from reference TRBV19 and TRBJ1-5, is DGGITQSPKYLFRKEGQNVTLSCEQNLNHDAMYWYRQDPGQGLRLIYYSQIVNDFQKGDIAEGYSVSREKKESFPLTVTSAQKNPTAFYLCASSQARGGNQPQHFGDGTRLSIL.

The sample holds many counts of this clonotype. This chain uses TRBV7-2 with TRBJ1-1; TRBD1 aligns across 11 bases. The CDR3 is made up of 17 amino acids. Germline V gives CDR1 SGHTA, CDR2 FQGNSA. Germline trimming cut 2 bases from V and 3 bases from J; bases unmatched to any gene: 8. The CDR3 DNA reads as TGTGCCAGCAGCTTACGCAGGACAGGGGGCGCCGACACTGAAGCTTTCTTT. Translation gives CASSLRRTGGADTEAFF.

This clonotype was found many times. The V call is TRBV27, the J call TRBJ2-6; 7 nucleotides align to TRBD1. The germline V gene has CDR1 MNHEY and CDR2 SMNVEV (reference sequence). CDR3 length: 19 amino acids. The junction had 13 bases not matched to a gene; V was cut back by 5 bases and J by 0 bases. The DNA of the CDR3 is TGTGCCAGCAGTCCCTGGACAGGAGCTTTTCTCTCTGGGGCCAACGTCCTGACTTTC. It translates to CASSPWTGAFLSGANVLTF.

V gene TRBV2 combines with J gene TRBJ2-1; the D is unclear. Germline CDR1 and CDR2: SNHLY and FYNNEI. V lost 5 bases, J lost 3 bases, and 8 bases lay in between. The CDR3 spans 13 residues. The CDR3: CASSTGRYNEQFF. CDR3 nucleotides: TGTGCCAGCAGTACCGGACGCTACAATGAGCAGTTCTTC.

A note on this clonotype: This may arise from a read error, as a much more abundant clone is one base away. The CDR3, as DNA: TGCAGTGCTAGTCCTCCCTACGGGGGGAATGAGCAGATCTTC. The encoded protein is CSASPPYGGNEQIF. The rearrangement uses TRBV20-1 and TRBJ2-1; 7 nucleotides match TRBD2. This CDR3 has 14 amino acids. Germline V gives CDR1 DFQATT, CDR2 SNEGSKA (reference sequence).

About this clonotype: A much more abundant neighbour one base away suggests this may be a read error. This chain uses TRBV5-1 with TRBJ2-7, with 12 bases aligning to TRBD2. Germline CDR1 is SGHRS and CDR2 is YFSETQ. The length of the CDR3 is 14 residues. The CDR3 DNA follows: TGCGCCAGCAGCTGGACTAGCGGGACCTACGACCAGTACTTC. Its translation: CASSWTSGTYDQYF.

This clonotype was counted at least ten times. This chain connects TRBV4-3 to TRBJ2-4; D may match TRBD1 or TRBD2 (6 bases each). The germline V gene encodes CDR1 LGHNA and CDR2 YSLEER. Trimming removed 1 base from V and 7 bases from J, with 14 bases in between. There are 15 residues in the CDR3. This CDR3 is CASSQGWGADNIQYF. For the CDR3, the DNA is TGCGCCAGCAGCCAAGGATGGGGGGCCGACAACATTCAGTACTTC.

This clonotype has at least ten counts. The chain is built from TRBV7-9 and TRBJ1-5; the match to TRBD1 covers 7 bases. V lost 4 bases, J lost 3 bases, and 3 bases stayed unmatched. Germline CDR1 and CDR2: SEHNR and FQNEAQ (reference sequence). This CDR3 is built from 14 residues. The CDR3 loop is CASSWGQSNQPQHF. DNA for the CDR3: TGTGCCAGCAGCTGGGGACAGTCCAATCAGCCCCAGCATTTT.

At least ten counts were recorded for this clonotype. This chain joins TRBV29-1 and TRBJ2-3; 13 bases align to TRBD2. Trimming removed 8 bases from V and 0 bases from J; junction bases left unmatched: 5. This CDR3 has 15 amino acids. Germline V gene data show CDR1 as SQVTM and CDR2 as ANQGSEA. CDR3 loop: CSIGLAGVSTDTQYF. The CDR3 DNA sequence: TGCAGCATCGGACTAGCGGGAGTAAGCACAGATACGCAGTATTTT.